This T cell receptor beta chain comes out of a study of blood T cell repertoires in COVID-19. Study at large: The United States, Italy and Spain were the sources of the acute and convalescent COVID-19 samples.

The CDR3 runs to 14 residues. Trimming took off 1 base at V and 7 bases at J, with 10 bases between the two ends. Germline CDR1 reads LGHDT; CDR2 reads YNNKEL (reference sequence). Original processing methods: From reference gene primer amplification, estimates of nucleated cell counts were derived. Sequencing was performed with immunoSEQ multiplex PCR; in TCRdb, only in-frame clones are kept and a portion is missing. V and J calls and clone size are given by that table; D and trimming were obtained from the DNA. There are about 300,000 clones in the sample; around four fifths occur only once, and roughly 1.1% lies in the top ten. This clone was found once.

J is TRBJ2-2 and V is TRBV3-1 (or the pseudogene TRBV3-2); tentative D call: TRBD1 (6 bases). Sequencing was done on a sample of peripheral blood. The TCR was taken from a woman in her 50s with acute or convalescent COVID-19. In nucleotides, the CDR3 is TGTGCCAGCAGCCAAGTTAGGGGGAGCGGGGAGCTGTTTTTT. Amino acid sequence: CASSQVRGSGELFF.